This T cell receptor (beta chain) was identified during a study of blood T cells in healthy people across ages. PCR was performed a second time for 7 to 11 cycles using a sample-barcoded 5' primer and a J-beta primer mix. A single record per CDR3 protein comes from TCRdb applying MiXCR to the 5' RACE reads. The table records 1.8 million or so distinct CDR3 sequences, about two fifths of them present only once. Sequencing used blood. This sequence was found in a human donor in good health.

This CDR3 reads CSASDPVERGYTDTQYF. The CDR3 nucleotides read TGCAGTGCTAGTGACCCGGTCGAGCGGGGATACACAGATACGCAGTATTTT. The rearrangement links TRBV20-1 to TRBJ2-3, with TRBD2 matching over 7 bases. Germline values: CDR1 DFQATT, CDR2 SNEGSKA (reference sequence). Trimming cost V 3 bases and J 2 bases; bases outside gene matches: 14. This CDR3 comprises 17 residues.